Given below is one T cell receptor (beta chain) in context. Its cognate antigen is unknown. This CDR3 is 17 amino acids long. V gave up 2 bases and J gave up 2 bases, with 13 bases separating them. The germline gives CDR1 MGHRA, CDR2 YSYEKL. These data come from a study of T cell responses to AZD1222 COVID-19 vaccine. This table comes from immunoSEQ multiplex PCR, and its TCRdb copy is limited to in-frame clones, with some not included. The sample shows approximately 130,000 clones, 93% of them seen only once. Study-level points and caveats: When two AZD1222 doses had been given, Spike-specific TCR breadth and depth rose. Seropositive at baseline were only a handful of AZD1222 recipients. After the peak T cell response, and only then, were repertoires sampled.

The chain couples TRBV4-1 to TRBJ2-6; perhaps TRBD2 as D (6 bases). This clonotype was obtained from an adult in good health. The sequencing used peripheral blood, collected on day 0 of AZD1222 vaccination. CDR3 loop: CASSQWSTGAGANVLTF. The CDR3 DNA follows: TGCGCCAGCAGCCAATGGTCCACGGGGGCTGGGGCCAACGTCCTGACTTTC.